These 31 T cell receptor beta chains were sequenced from one sample in a study of blood T cell repertoires in COVID-19. The table came from immunoSEQ multiplex PCR; TCRdb's copy has only in-frame clones and leaves some out. Of about 100,000 clones in the sample, about 89% are singletons; the top ten hold approximately 15%. Material: peripheral blood. Source of these receptors: a middle-aged man with acute or convalescent COVID-19.

V usage is TRBV9 and J usage is TRBJ2-1; 8 bases match TRBD1. There are 14 residues in the CDR3. J was trimmed by 8 bases and V by 4 bases; bases with no gene match: 8. Germline values: CDR1 SGDLS, CDR2 YYNGEE. CDR3 DNA: TGTGCCAGCAGCCTTGGACAGGGTGTACATGAGCAGTTCTTC. Protein: CASSLGQGVHEQFF.

CDR3 nucleotide sequence: TGTGCCAGCAGTTTATCGCGGGCCTACGAGCAGTACTTC. Amino acid sequence: CASSLSRAYEQYF. V is TRBV27 and J is TRBJ2-7; D is possibly TRBD2 (5 bases). V was trimmed by 0 bases and J by 2 bases, leaving 5 bases between them. The CDR3 length is 13 residues. The V gene's germline CDR1 is MNHEY and CDR2 SMNVEV (reference sequence).

This clone is a singleton in its sample. This rearrangement joins TRBV5-1 to TRBJ2-3, with a possible D match to TRBD2 (5 bases). The CDR3 is made up of 13 amino acids. V shed 8 bases and J shed 0 bases, with 10 bases lying between them. From germline, CDR1 is SGHRS and CDR2 YFSETQ. CDR3 sequence: CASLEGSTDTQYF. In nucleotides, the CDR3 is TGCGCCAGTCTCGAGGGTAGCACAGATACGCAGTATTTT. Combining the CDR3 with reference TRBV5-1 and TRBJ2-3 gives the whole variable domain KAGVTQTPRYLIKTRGQQVTLSCSPISGHRSVSWYQQTPGQGLQFLFEYFSETQRNKGNFPGRFSGRQFSNSRSEMNVSTLELGDSALYLCASLEGSTDTQYFGPGTRLTVL.

The chain employs TRBV2 and TRBJ2-5; 7 bases match TRBD1. Trimming cost V 6 bases and J 0 bases; bases outside gene matches: 4. Germline V gene lookup returns CDR1 SNHLY and CDR2 FYNNEI. This CDR3 spans 14 amino acids. The CDR3 nucleotides read TGTGCCAGCAGGCCGGGACAGTACCAAGAGACCCAGTACTTC. Protein product: CASRPGQYQETQYF.

This clone has a single count. The chain has TRBV14 and TRBJ2-5; TRBD2 aligns across 10 bases. Per germline, CDR1 SGHDN and CDR2 FVKESK. V was clipped by 0 bases and J by 0 bases; unmatched bases: 7. The CDR3 loop spans 18 amino acids. The CDR3, as DNA: TGTGCCAGCAGCCAAGATGTGATAGCGGGGGGTCACCAAGAGACCCAGTACTTC. Protein sequence: CASSQDVIAGGHQETQYF.

This rearrangement joins TRBV6-6 to TRBJ1-6, with TRBD1 as a possible D gene (6 bases). Germline V lookup: CDR1 MNHNY, CDR2 SVGAGI (reference sequence). The V and J ends lost 6 bases and 7 bases respectively, with 13 bases between them. The CDR3 is 14 amino acids. The chain's CDR3 is CASSLGQLNSPLHF. CDR3 DNA sequence: TGTGCCAGCAGCCTTGGACAGCTAAATTCACCCCTCCACTTT.

This chain uses TRBV4-3 with TRBJ2-6; no firm D call. Germline loops: CDR1 LGHNA, CDR2 YSLEER. V was cut by 1 base and J by 0 bases, with 10 bases left in between. The CDR3 sequence is 17 residues long. The CDR3 coding sequence is TGCGCCAGCAGCCAAGTACAGAGAATCTCTGGGGCCAACGTCCTGACTTTC. It yields the protein CASSQVQRISGANVLTF.

This clone is a singleton in its sample. The chain joins TRBV18 to TRBJ2-7; perhaps TRBD1 as D (6 bases). This CDR3 is 18 amino acids long. Trimming took off 2 bases at V and 2 bases at J, with 22 bases between the two ends. Germline V gene sequence: CDR1 KGHSH, CDR2 LQKENI. The CDR3 nucleotides are TGTGCCAGCTCACCATTATCGGGGACAAAGCTATCCACCTACGAGCAGTACTTC. Translating gives CASSPLSGTKLSTYEQYF.

The gene calls are TRBV6-5 and TRBJ1-2, with TRBD1 matching 7 bases. Germline CDR1 is MNHEY and CDR2 is SVGAGI. The CDR3 is 12 amino acids. V trimming: 6 bases; J trimming: 5 bases; junction bases outside the gene matches: 3. The DNA for the CDR3 is TGTGCCAGCAGACCAGGGGGTTATGGCTACACCTTC. This codes for CASRPGGYGYTF.

The gene calls are TRBV11-2 and TRBJ2-3; 8 bases agree with TRBD1. The CDR3 is 16 amino acids. The V and J ends lost 1 base and 5 bases, in that order; junction bases with no gene match: 8. From germline, CDR1 is SGHAT and CDR2 FQNNGV. CDR3: CASSLGKRTGIDTQYF. Written as DNA, the CDR3 is TGTGCCAGCAGCTTAGGTAAACGGACAGGGATAGATACGCAGTATTTT.

This chain connects TRBV28 to TRBJ1-5; perhaps TRBD1 as D (5 bases). V gave up 2 bases and J gave up 9 bases, with 14 bases separating them. The length of the CDR3 is 14 residues. Germline V gives CDR1 MDHEN, CDR2 SYDVKM. CDR3 nucleotide sequence: TGTGCCAGCAGTTTAACAGGAGTCGCAGCGCCCCAGCATTTT. Translated, it gives CASSLTGVAAPQHF. Using reference TRBV28 and TRBJ1-5 for the parts outside the CDR3, the full variable domain is DVKVTQSSRYLVKRTGEKVFLECVQDMDHENMFWYRQDPGLGLRLIYFSYDVKMKEKGDIPEGYSVSREKKERFSLILESASTNQTSMYLCASSLTGVAAPQHFGDGTRLSIL.

The chain recombines TRBV5-1 with TRBJ1-1; a weak D match, TRBD1 (5 bases). V dropped 4 bases and J dropped 1 base, with 17 bases sitting between them. In germline, CDR1 is SGHRS, CDR2 YFSETQ. CDR3 length equals 16 residues. The DNA for the CDR3 is TGCGCCAGCAGCCCGGATGGGGGGTTGCGGAACACTGAAGCTTTCTTT. Translated, it gives CASSPDGGLRNTEAFF.

The V call is TRBV28, the J call TRBJ1-2; 10 bases fit TRBD1. V lost 6 bases, J lost 6 bases, and 10 bases stayed unmatched. CDR3 length equals 15 residues. CDR1 and CDR2 (germline): MDHEN, SYDVKM. The CDR3 region is CASRPQGQGSDGYTF. CDR3 DNA sequence: TGTGCCAGCAGACCACAGGGACAGGGGAGCGATGGCTACACCTTC.

The chain has TRBV28 and TRBJ1-5, with 7 bases aligning to TRBD1. The V segment lost 3 bases and the J segment 7 bases; nucleotides outside the gene matches: 9. This CDR3 comprises 15 residues. Germline V lookup: CDR1 MDHEN, CDR2 SYDVKM. CDR3 amino acids: CASSFGDSETQPQHF. Written as DNA, the CDR3 is TGTGCCAGCAGTTTTGGGGACAGTGAGACCCAGCCCCAGCATTTT.

The V and J genes are TRBV19 and TRBJ1-5; weak D call: TRBD1 (5 bases). Trimming removed 7 bases from V and 3 bases from J, with 13 bases in between. Germline V gene data show CDR1 as LNHDA and CDR2 as SQIVND (reference sequence). The CDR3 has 14 residues. This CDR3 reads CASTPRVFNQPQHF. CDR3 DNA: TGTGCCAGTACACCCAGGGTATTCAATCAGCCCCAGCATTTT.

The V call is TRBV10-3, the J call TRBJ2-2, with D unclear. The CDR3 runs to 14 residues. The germline V gene encodes CDR1 ENHRY and CDR2 SYGVKD. Trimming shortened V by 6 bases and J by 0 bases, and 8 bases separated the two germline ends. CDR3 sequence: CAIRGQANTGELFF. As DNA, the CDR3 is TGTGCCATCAGGGGCCAAGCGAACACCGGGGAGCTGTTTTTT.

The chain links TRBV7-6 to TRBJ2-7, with TRBD2 matching over 7 bases. The germline V gene has CDR1 SGHVS and CDR2 FNYEAQ. The length of the CDR3 is 16 residues. Unmatched junction bases numbered 8, after V lost 3 bases and J lost 0 bases. In nucleotides, the CDR3 is TGTGCCAGCAGCTTTGGGGGGGTGGGAGGCTCCTACGAGCAGTACTTC. Translation: CASSFGGVGGSYEQYF.

The chain is built from TRBV3-1 (or the pseudogene TRBV3-2) and TRBJ1-4, with 9 bases identical to TRBD1. The CDR3 contains 15 residues. V lost 4 bases and J lost 8; bases outside the gene matches: 8. The germline V gene has CDR1 LGHDT and CDR2 YNNKEL (reference sequence). CDR3: CASSLTGGAGEKLFF. The CDR3 coding sequence is TGTGCCAGCAGCCTAACAGGGGGCGCAGGCGAAAAACTGTTTTTT.

V usage is TRBV7-3 and J usage is TRBJ1-1, with D perhaps matching TRBD1 (5 bases). Germline V lookup: CDR1 SGHTA, CDR2 FQGTGA. The CDR3 spans 15 residues. Trimming shortened V by 2 bases and J by 0 bases, and 10 bases separated the two germline ends. The CDR3: CASSLFAGMNTEAFF. CDR3 nucleotide sequence: TGTGCCAGCAGCTTATTTGCAGGGATGAACACTGAAGCTTTCTTT.

The chain combines TRBV28 with TRBJ1-2; perhaps TRBD1 as D (5 bases). Trimming took 3 bases from V and 4 from J, leaving 15 bases between them. The CDR3 loop spans 15 amino acids. Germline CDR1 and CDR2: MDHEN and SYDVKM. CDR3 sequence (DNA): TGTGCCAGCAGTTTCCCTAACCAGGGCAGCTATGGCTACACCTTC. This gives the protein CASSFPNQGSYGYTF.

The chain uses TRBV3-1 (or the pseudogene TRBV3-2) and TRBJ2-3; unclear D gene. Germline V gene data show CDR1 as LGHDT and CDR2 as YNNKEL (reference sequence). The CDR3 has 14 amino acids. V shed 4 bases and J shed 1 base, with 9 bases lying between them. In nucleotides, the CDR3 is TGTGCCAGCAGCCGAGTAAGCGGCACAGATACGCAGTATTTT. It encodes CASSRVSGTDTQYF.

This clone came up a few times. The same CDR3 is also encoded by other DNA sequences in this sample. The rearrangement links TRBV6-2 or TRBV6-3 to TRBJ1-2; D remains ambiguous. This CDR3 contains 13 residues. The germline V gene has CDR1 MNHEY and CDR2 SVGEGT. The germline V and J ends were trimmed by 2 bases and 1 base, with 5 bases remaining between them. The CDR3 sequence: CASSYASNYGYTF. The CDR3 DNA is TGTGCCAGCAGTTACGCCAGTAACTATGGCTACACCTTC.

This chain links TRBV28 with TRBJ1-2; tentatively, D is TRBD1 (6 bases). Germline CDR1 reads MDHEN; CDR2 reads SYDVKM. V lost 5 bases and J lost 0, with 10 bases in between. This CDR3 has 14 amino acids. The CDR3, as DNA: TGTGCCAGCAGTCCTGGGGGCTCTAACTATGGCTACACCTTC. It yields the protein CASSPGGSNYGYTF.

Here the CDR3 reads CASSPTGGKNTEAFF. The CDR3 region has the DNA TGTGCCAGCAGTCCCACGGGGGGAAAGAACACTGAAGCTTTCTTT. The chain combines TRBV27 with TRBJ1-1; D possibly corresponds to TRBD1 (5 bases). The germline gives CDR1 MNHEY, CDR2 SMNVEV (reference sequence). There are 15 residues in the CDR3. V lost 5 bases, J lost 1 base, and 14 bases lay in between.

The rearrangement uses TRBV7-8 and TRBJ2-2; D gene ambiguous. The CDR3 runs to 14 residues. CDR1 is SGHVS and CDR2 is FQNEAQ in the germline V gene. Trimming stripped 2 bases from V and 1 base from J, with 5 bases between. The CDR3, as DNA: TGTGCCAGCAGCTTATTTATGAACACCGGGGAGCTGTTTTTT. As protein: CASSLFMNTGELFF.

V is TRBV27 and J is TRBJ2-5; 7 nucleotides align to TRBD2. Germline V gene lookup returns CDR1 MNHEY and CDR2 SMNVEV (reference sequence). The CDR3 contains 18 residues. V shed 10 bases and J 1 base; nucleotides not matched to a gene: 21. The CDR3 here is CATKVGVSGTTFQETQYF. The CDR3 region has the DNA TGTGCCACCAAAGTTGGGGTGAGTGGGACTACCTTCCAAGAGACCCAGTACTTC.

CDR3 DNA: TGCGCCAGCAGTCAATCAACTCTCACGGGACACCGCGATAACACCGGGGAGCTGTTTTTT. It translates to CASSQSTLTGHRDNTGELFF. V gene TRBV23-1 combines with J gene TRBJ2-2; possibly TRBD1 for D (6 bases). TRBV23-1 is annotated as an ORF whose role is uncertain. V shed 0 bases and J shed 2 bases, with 22 bases lying between them. The CDR3 runs to 20 residues.

J is TRBJ2-5 and V is TRBV19; 8 bases map to TRBD1. V dropped 5 bases and J dropped 2; count of bases not matched to a gene: 10. This CDR3 has 16 residues. CDR1 and CDR2 (germline): LNHDA, SQIVND (reference sequence). The CDR3 DNA is TGTGCCAGTAGTCTCATAACAGGGGGAGAACAAGAGACCCAGTACTTC. Protein product: CASSLITGGEQETQYF.

The rearrangement uses TRBV12-3 or TRBV12-4 and TRBJ2-1; 7 bases align to TRBD2. Trimming took 8 bases from V and 8 from J; bases not matched to a gene: 6. The length of the CDR3 is 12 residues. The CDR3 DNA is TGTGCCAGCGGGCCGAGCGGGGATGAGCAGTTCTTC. This codes for CASGPSGDEQFF.

This clone was counted a few times. The gene calls are TRBV5-1 and TRBJ1-1, with D hard to call. Trimming cost V 0 bases and J 8 bases, with 8 bases left between them. Germline assignment: CDR1 SGHRS and CDR2 YFSETQ. There are 12 residues in the CDR3. This CDR3 reads CASSLAGGEAFF. CDR3 DNA sequence: TGCGCCAGCAGCTTGGCCGGCGGAGAAGCTTTCTTT. The entire variable domain, with the rest obtained from reference TRBV5-1 and TRBJ1-1, is as follows: KAGVTQTPRYLIKTRGQQVTLSCSPISGHRSVSWYQQTPGQGLQFLFEYFSETQRNKGNFPGRFSGRQFSNSRSEMNVSTLELGDSALYLCASSLAGGEAFFGQGTRLTVV.

The chain's CDR3 is CASSSDIGSNQPQHF. As DNA, the CDR3 is TGTGCCAGCAGTTCGGACATTGGTAGCAATCAGCCCCAGCATTTT. V usage is TRBV28 and J usage is TRBJ1-5; a possible D gene is TRBD1 (5 bases). In germline, CDR1 is MDHEN, CDR2 SYDVKM. V was clipped by 4 bases and J by 0 bases, with 10 bases between them. The CDR3 runs to 15 residues.